The 18 T cell receptor beta chains below were found in one sample sequenced in a study of early T cells in non-severe SARS-CoV-2 infection. TCRdb itself ran the 5' RACE reads through MiXCR, one entry per CDR3 protein. The repertoire holds around 25,000 distinct CDR3 sequences, around 5.8% seen once, with roughly 2.5% in the top ten. The sample taken for sequencing was whole blood. These receptors were collected from an adult who was a healthcare worker with PCR-confirmed SARS-CoV-2 infection or an uninfected control (not recorded which).

The rearrangement joins TRBV28 to TRBJ1-1, with a tentative D call TRBD1 (5 bases). V lost 5 bases and J 2 bases, leaving 15 bases between the germline ends. The germline V gene has CDR1 MDHEN and CDR2 SYDVKM. The CDR3 spans 15 residues. The CDR3 here is CASSTFGAGNTEAFF. The DNA of the CDR3 is TGTGCCAGCAGTACCTTTGGGGCAGGAAACACTGAAGCTTTCTTT.

This clonotype ranks as medium-sized (0.01 to 0.1%). The chain combines TRBV7-9 with TRBJ2-1; 11 bases fit TRBD2. J lost 1 base, V lost 3 bases, and 2 bases had no gene match. The CDR3 has 16 amino acids. Germline-derived CDR1 and CDR2 are SEHNR and FQNEAQ (reference sequence). CDR3 DNA sequence: TGTGCCAGCAGCTTGGGACTAGCGGAATCCTACAATGAGCAGTTCTTC. It yields the protein CASSLGLAESYNEQFF.

By proportion, this clonotype is medium-sized. The V call is TRBV9, the J call TRBJ1-3; 7 positions match TRBD1. The CDR3 runs 17 residues. V lost 6 bases and J lost 0; bases outside the gene matches: 12. Germline assignment: CDR1 SGDLS and CDR2 YYNGEE. CDR3 nucleotides: TGTGCCAGCAACAAGGGGGCAGCCGGCTTCTCTGGAAACACCATATATTTT. The encoded protein is CASNKGAAGFSGNTIYF.

This clonotype has more than one count but fewer than ten. The chain has TRBV5-4 and TRBJ2-2; 7 bases line up with TRBD2. The CDR3 covers 16 residues. CDR1 and CDR2 (germline): SGHNT, YYREEE (reference sequence). Trimming at V came to 4 bases and at J to 5 bases, leaving 11 bases not matched to a gene. Here the CDR3 DNA reads TGTGCCAGCAGCCTCTCAGCGGGGCGGAGGACCGGGGAGCTGTTTTTT. This encodes CASSLSAGRRTGELFF.

V gene TRBV2 combines with J gene TRBJ1-2; 7 bases map to TRBD1. V gave up 4 bases and J gave up 6 bases; unmatched junction bases: 2. The CDR3 has 12 amino acids. From germline, CDR1 is SNHLY and CDR2 FYNNEI. CDR3 DNA sequence: TGTGCCAGCAGTGGAACAGGGGATGGCTACACCTTC. Protein: CASSGTGDGYTF.

This clonotype was counted between two and nine times. The chain recombines TRBV7-2 with TRBJ1-5; maybe TRBD1 (5 bases). The CDR3 is made up of 13 amino acids. V gave up 5 bases and J gave up 7 bases, with 12 bases separating them. CDR1 is SGHTA and CDR2 is FQGNSA in the germline V gene. The CDR3 spells CASSTERGQPQHF. The CDR3 bases are TGTGCCAGCAGCACGGAGCGGGGCCAGCCCCAGCATTTT.

Ten or more counts support this clonotype. The chain employs TRBV5-4 and TRBJ1-2; 10 bases are a match to TRBD1. The CDR3 spans 16 residues. Per germline, CDR1 SGHNT and CDR2 YYREEE (reference sequence). V shed 0 bases and J 3 bases; nucleotides not matched to a gene: 5. This chain's CDR3 is CASSLGSTGGDYGYTF. As DNA, the CDR3 is TGTGCCAGCAGCTTGGGCTCGACAGGGGGCGACTATGGCTACACCTTC.

In this sample, this clonotype turned up a few times. The chain links TRBV9 to TRBJ2-3, with 7 nucleotides matching TRBD1. This CDR3 comprises 15 residues. The V segment lost 4 bases and the J segment 0 bases; nucleotides outside the gene matches: 5. Germline V gives CDR1 SGDLS, CDR2 YYNGEE. The CDR3 region is CASSPGGQSTDTQYF. CDR3 DNA sequence: TGTGCCAGCAGCCCAGGGGGACAGAGCACAGATACGCAGTATTTT.

This clonotype occurred many times. The rearrangement joins TRBV11-2 to TRBJ2-3; the D is unclear. CDR1 is SGHAT, CDR2 FQNNGV, per germline. The length of the CDR3 is 13 residues. V lost 5 bases to trimming and J lost 6 bases, with 12 bases between them. For the CDR3, the DNA is TGTGCCAGCAGCGCCATATTGCTGGATACGCAGTATTTT. This translates into CASSAILLDTQYF.

Remarks on this clonotype: This may be a read error: a much more frequent sequence differs by one nucleotide. The final CDR3 position lacks the conserved phenylalanine or tryptophan, pointing to a likely read error. The chain employs TRBV3-1 and TRBJ2-3, with D tentatively TRBD1 (6 bases). V shed 2 bases and J shed 5 bases, with 14 bases lying between them. Germline CDR1 LGHDT, CDR2 YNNKEL (reference sequence). This CDR3 region has 15 residues. CDR3 DNA sequence: TGTGCCAGCAGCCAATTCAGGGGATTAGGAGATACGCAGTATCTT. Amino acid sequence: CASSQFRGLGDTQYL.

The chain has TRBV7-2 and TRBJ2-3; D possibly corresponds to TRBD1 (5 bases). The CDR3 sequence is 12 residues long. Germline V gene lookup returns CDR1 SGHTA and CDR2 FQGNSA. Trimming left V 5 bases short and J 6 bases short, with 9 bases between. The CDR3 spells CASSPTGDTQYF. The CDR3 DNA reads as TGTGCCAGCAGCCCAACAGGCGATACGCAGTATTTT.

The J gene is TRBJ1-1, the V gene TRBV4-1; D is uncertain. Trimming left V 6 bases short and J 1 base short, with 6 bases between. CDR1 is MGHRA and CDR2 is YSYEKL in the germline V gene. This CDR3 spans 12 amino acids. For the CDR3, the DNA is TGCGCCAGCAGGGCATCGAACACTGAAGCTTTCTTT. Amino acids: CASRASNTEAFF.

This clonotype showed up many times. J is TRBJ1-2 and V is TRBV19, with TRBD1 as a possible D gene (5 bases). Between the trimmed V and J ends, which lost 8 bases and 4 bases, there was a span of 17 bases. The CDR3 has 14 residues. Per the germline V gene, CDR1 is LNHDA and CDR2 is SQIVND (reference sequence). The CDR3 region is CASGKPGRTYGYTF. The DNA of the CDR3 is TGTGCCAGTGGAAAACCGGGACGGACCTATGGCTACACCTTC.

This clonotype was seen repeatedly, ten times or more. The chain has TRBV19 and TRBJ1-5; the D gene is possibly TRBD1 (5 bases). V was pared by 6 bases and J by 0 bases, with 18 bases between. Germline CDR1 LNHDA, CDR2 SQIVND (reference sequence). The CDR3 consists of 17 residues. The CDR3 DNA sequence: TGTGCCAGTAGGCTGGGACTAACTGGGCGTAGCAATCAGCCCCAGCATTTT. Its translation is CASRLGLTGRSNQPQHF.

In its sample, this clonotype was seen many times. Here the CDR3 reads CSAGTVNQPQHF. DNA for the CDR3: TGCAGTGCTGGGACAGTTAATCAGCCCCAGCATTTT. The genes are TRBV20-1 and TRBJ1-5, with TRBD1 matching over 7 bases. This CDR3 comprises 12 residues. CDR1 DFQATT and CDR2 SNEGSKA come from the germline V gene (reference sequence). The J segment lost 4 bases and the V segment lost 5 bases, leaving 2 bases of the junction unmatched.

This clonotype was observed many times. The chain carries TRBV2 and TRBJ2-3; D is perhaps TRBD2 (6 bases). The CDR3 has 14 residues. Looked up from germline, CDR1 is SNHLY and CDR2 is FYNNEI. V lost 7 bases and J 5 bases, leaving 16 bases between the germline ends. The CDR3 region is CASKEGRLKDTQYF. The CDR3 DNA reads TGTGCCAGCAAGGAGGGGCGACTCAAAGATACGCAGTATTTT.

This clonotype was seen many times. The chain links TRBV6-1 to TRBJ2-2; 7 nucleotides agree with TRBD2. With V trimmed by 5 bases and J by 3 bases, 9 bases remained unmatched. Germline assignment: CDR1 MNHNS and CDR2 SASEGT. The CDR3 runs 16 residues. CDR3 nucleotide sequence: TGTGCCAGCAGTCCCATGGGGAGGGTGGACACCGGGGAGCTGTTTTTT. It codes for CASSPMGRVDTGELFF.

The chain joins TRBV7-2 to TRBJ2-2; D uncertain. Trimming took off 0 bases at V and 3 bases at J, with 8 bases between the two ends. Germline CDR1 is SGHTA and CDR2 is FQGNSA. The CDR3 covers 15 residues. CDR3 sequence (DNA): TGTGCCAGCAGCTTAGCCCCAACGGACACCGGGGAGCTGTTTTTT. This sequence encodes CASSLAPTDTGELFF.